Shown below are 6 T cell receptor beta chains from a single sample sequenced in a study of blood T cell repertoires in COVID-19 (dated by TCRdb to the early 2020s). The library came from the immunoSEQ multiplex PCR assay. In TCRdb, the immuneACCESS table is reduced to in-frame sequences with V and J assigned. These tables do not hold every clone; where another copy was compared, an unresolved V gene accounts for under half, and the others remain unexplained. Counted in this sample were 170,000 or so clones; around nine tenths of them appeared once. Jointly, the top ten make up 0.8% to 1% of the sample. The sample comprised peripheral blood. These receptors all come from a woman aged 18-30 years who had recovered from COVID-19.

The CDR3 is CASSLPPPDMETQYF. The CDR3 DNA reads TGCGCCAGCAGCTTGCCCCCGCCAGACATGGAGACCCAGTACTTC. This chain joins TRBV5-1 and TRBJ2-5; the D is unclear. The V and J ends lost 1 base and 5 bases respectively, with 15 bases between them. Germline V gene sequence: CDR1 SGHRS, CDR2 YFSETQ. The CDR3 loop spans 15 amino acids.

The chain is built from TRBV18 and TRBJ2-1; 15 nucleotides match TRBD2. CDR3 length equals 19 residues. The trim removed 3 bases at V and 1 base at J, leaving 7 bases unmatched. Per the germline V gene, CDR1 is KGHSH and CDR2 is LQKENI. CDR3 region: CASSPGTSGGHVSYNEQFF. CDR3 coding DNA: TGTGCCAGCTCACCGGGGACTAGCGGGGGGCACGTATCCTACAATGAGCAGTTCTTC.

The genes are TRBV24-1 and TRBJ2-7; D not certain. This CDR3 comprises 15 residues. V was clipped by 3 bases and J by 0 bases, with 11 bases between them. Germline CDR1 and CDR2: KGHDR and SFDVKD. The CDR3 sequence: CATSDPLGCSYEQYV. Written as DNA, the CDR3 is TGTGCCACCAGTGATCCTTTGGGCTGCTCCTACGAGCAGTACGTC.

V and J are TRBV19 and TRBJ1-2; TRBD1 agrees at 10 bases. Germline V lookup: CDR1 LNHDA, CDR2 SQIVND (reference sequence). This CDR3 has 14 amino acids. Losses at the gene ends were 1 base for V and 7 bases for J; bases not matched to a gene: 3. CDR3 nucleotide sequence: TGTGCCAGTAGTATAGTGGGGACAGGGGCTGGCTACACCTTC. This gives the protein CASSIVGTGAGYTF.

In its sample, this clone was seen a few times. V is TRBV5-4 and J is TRBJ1-2, with 9 nucleotides matching TRBD1. The V and J ends lost 5 bases and 5 bases, in that order; junction bases with no gene match: 4. From germline, CDR1 is SGHNT and CDR2 YYREEE (reference sequence). The length of the CDR3 is 13 residues. The CDR3 loop reads CASRWTGEYGYTF. DNA of the CDR3: TGTGCCAGCAGATGGACAGGGGAGTATGGCTACACCTTC.

V usage is TRBV5-5 and J usage is TRBJ1-2; the D gene is possibly TRBD1 (6 bases). CDR3 length equals 14 residues. Deletions cut 4 bases from V and 0 bases from J, with 10 bases between. The V gene's germline CDR1 is SGHKS and CDR2 YYEKEE (reference sequence). This CDR3 is CASSRQASNYGYTF. Written as DNA, the CDR3 is TGTGCCAGCAGCCGACAGGCCTCTAACTATGGCTACACCTTC.